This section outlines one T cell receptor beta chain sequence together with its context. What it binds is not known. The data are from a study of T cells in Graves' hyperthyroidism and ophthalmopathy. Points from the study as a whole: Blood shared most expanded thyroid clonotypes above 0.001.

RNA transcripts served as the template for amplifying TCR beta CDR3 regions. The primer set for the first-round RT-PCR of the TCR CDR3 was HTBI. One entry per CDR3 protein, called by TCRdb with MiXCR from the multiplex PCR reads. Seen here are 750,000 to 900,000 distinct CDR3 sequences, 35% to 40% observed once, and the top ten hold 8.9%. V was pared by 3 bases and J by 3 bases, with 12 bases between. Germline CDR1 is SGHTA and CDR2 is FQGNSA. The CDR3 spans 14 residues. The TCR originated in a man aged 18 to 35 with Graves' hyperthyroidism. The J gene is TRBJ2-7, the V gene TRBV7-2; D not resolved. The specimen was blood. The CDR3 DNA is TGTGCCAGCAGCTTTCTACTGGCGGACTACGAGCAGTACTTC. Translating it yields CASSFLLADYEQYF.